Shown below are 5 T cell receptor beta chains from a single sample sequenced in a study of shared clonotypes between healthy human individuals. Profiling relied on immunoSEQ multiplex PCR, and the TCRdb table lists in-frame clones only, not all of them. The sample consists of over 400,000 clones, approximately 95% of them appearing once. Sequences were obtained from naive CD4+ T cells sorted from blood. Subset: CD45RA+ positively selected. These receptors were taken from a woman between 25 and 40 years old in good health.

The chain employs TRBV28 and TRBJ1-4, with a possible D match to TRBD1 (6 bases). This CDR3 has 14 residues. Germline V gene sequence: CDR1 MDHEN, CDR2 SYDVKM. The V end lost 3 bases, the J end lost 8 bases, and 13 bases lay between the germline ends. CDR3 amino acids: CASSLGGRGEKLFF. DNA of the CDR3: TGTGCCAGCAGTTTGGGGGGCCGGGGGGAAAAACTGTTTTTT.

The chain combines TRBV28 with TRBJ1-2, with D unclear. V was pared by 1 base and J by 7 bases, with 7 bases between. There are 12 residues in the CDR3. CDR1 is MDHEN and CDR2 is SYDVKM in the germline V gene. The CDR3 is CASSLLGSGYTF. The DNA of the CDR3 is TGTGCCAGCAGTTTATTAGGGAGTGGCTACACCTTC.

This chain joins TRBV15 and TRBJ2-5; D is unclear. Gene TRBJ2-7 matches the end of the DNA better, so the J call may be wrong. The CDR3 contains 15 residues. Germline V CDR1 and CDR2: LNHNV, YYDKDF (reference sequence). The CDR3 DNA is TGTGCCACCAGCAGAGATATAGACCACGTCTCCGAGCAGTACTTC. Translated, it gives CATSRDIDHVSEQYF.

CDR3 nucleotides: TGTGCCAGCAGGCAATGGACACCAAACTATGGCTACACCTTC. This encodes CASRQWTPNYGYTF. The rearrangement joins TRBV28 to TRBJ1-2; D perhaps matches TRBD1 (5 bases). Germline V lookup: CDR1 MDHEN, CDR2 SYDVKM. Trimming took off 6 bases at V and 2 bases at J, with 13 bases between the two ends. The CDR3 covers 14 residues.

The chain recombines TRBV28 with TRBJ1-1; 10 bases line up with TRBD1. Unmatched junction bases numbered 6, after V lost 6 bases and J lost 5 bases. The CDR3 contains 14 residues. CDR1 and CDR2 from the germline V gene are MDHEN and SYDVKM. Here the CDR3 DNA reads TGTGCCAGCAGGCAGGGACAGGGGATTACTGAAGCTTTCTTT. Encoded protein: CASRQGQGITEAFF.